This paragraph covers one TCR beta chain sequence. Its specificity is not known. HIV-negative, healthy adults without recent acute infections or vaccinations were the donors. A CD45RA+ naive subset and a CD45RA-negative memory subset were split from CD4+ cells. This record belongs to a study of shared clonotypes between healthy human individuals. Study-wide results and caveats: The generation probabilities recorded for non-shared clonotypes fell below those of clonotypes shared by all four donors. Limited genetic and exposure-history diversity came from having few donors.

Measured with immunoSEQ multiplex PCR; TCRdb has only the in-frame clones, and not every one. The data hold over a million clones, with more than 75% observed a single time. The length of the CDR3 is 16 residues. The V end lost 3 bases, the J end lost 4 bases, and 18 bases lay between the germline ends. Per the germline V gene, CDR1 is SGHAT and CDR2 is FQNNGV. This TCR was recovered from a young man in good health. Some clones in this sample may be carry-over from other donors' samples. Sequencing was carried out using memory CD4+ T cells from PBMCs. Sample subset: CD45RA-negative fraction. The chain employs TRBV11-2 and TRBJ2-5, with a possible D match to TRBD2 (5 bases). The CDR3, as DNA: TGTGCCAGCAGCTTCCTGGGAGCCCGAGGTACAGAGACCCAGTACTTC. Amino acids: CASSFLGARGTETQYF.